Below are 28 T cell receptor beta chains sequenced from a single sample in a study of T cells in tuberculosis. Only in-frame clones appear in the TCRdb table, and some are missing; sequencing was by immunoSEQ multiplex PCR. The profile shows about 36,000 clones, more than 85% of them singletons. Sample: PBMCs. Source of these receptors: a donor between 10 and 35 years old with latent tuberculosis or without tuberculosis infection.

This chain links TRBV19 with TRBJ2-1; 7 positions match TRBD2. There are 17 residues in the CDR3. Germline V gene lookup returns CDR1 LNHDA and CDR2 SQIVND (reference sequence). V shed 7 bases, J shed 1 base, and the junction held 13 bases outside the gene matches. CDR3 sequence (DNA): TGTGCCAGTACTCCCCCGGGGGGAGGCCCGTCCTACAATGAGCAGTTCTTC. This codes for CASTPPGGGPSYNEQFF. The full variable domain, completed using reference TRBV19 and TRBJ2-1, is DGGITQSPKYLFRKEGQNVTLSCEQNLNHDAMYWYRQDPGQGLRLIYYSQIVNDFQKGDIAEGYSVSREKKESFPLTVTSAQKNPTAFYLCASTPPGGGPSYNEQFFGPGTRLTVL.

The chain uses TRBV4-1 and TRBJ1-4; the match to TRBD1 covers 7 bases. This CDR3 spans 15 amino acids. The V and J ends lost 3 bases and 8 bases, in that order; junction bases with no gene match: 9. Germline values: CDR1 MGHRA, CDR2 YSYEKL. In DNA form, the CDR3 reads TGCGCCAGCAGCCAGGAGACAGGGCCGGGGGAAAAACTGTTTTTT. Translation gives CASSQETGPGEKLFF.

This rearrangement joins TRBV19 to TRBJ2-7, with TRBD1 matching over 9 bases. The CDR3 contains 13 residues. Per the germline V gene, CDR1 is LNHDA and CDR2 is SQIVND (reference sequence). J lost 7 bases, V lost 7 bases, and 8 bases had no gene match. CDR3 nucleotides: TGTGCCAGTACCAGGGACAGGGACGGAGAGCAGTACTTC. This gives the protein CASTRDRDGEQYF. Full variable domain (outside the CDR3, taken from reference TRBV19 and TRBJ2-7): DGGITQSPKYLFRKEGQNVTLSCEQNLNHDAMYWYRQDPGQGLRLIYYSQIVNDFQKGDIAEGYSVSREKKESFPLTVTSAQKNPTAFYLCASTRDRDGEQYFGPGTRLTVT.

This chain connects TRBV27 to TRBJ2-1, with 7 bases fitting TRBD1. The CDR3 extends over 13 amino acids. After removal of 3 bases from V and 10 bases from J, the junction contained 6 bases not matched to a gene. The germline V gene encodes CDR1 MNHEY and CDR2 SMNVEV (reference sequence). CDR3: CASSFHRGGEQFF. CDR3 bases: TGTGCCAGCAGTTTCCACAGGGGTGGGGAGCAGTTCTTC.

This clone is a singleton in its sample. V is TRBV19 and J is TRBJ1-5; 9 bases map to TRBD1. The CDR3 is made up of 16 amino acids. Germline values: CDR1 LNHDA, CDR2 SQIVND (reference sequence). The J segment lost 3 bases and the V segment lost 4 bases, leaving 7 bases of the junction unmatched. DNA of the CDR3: TGTGCCAGTAGTACCCTGGACAGGGGCCCCAATCAGCCCCAGCATTTT. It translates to CASSTLDRGPNQPQHF. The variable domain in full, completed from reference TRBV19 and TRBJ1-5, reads DGGITQSPKYLFRKEGQNVTLSCEQNLNHDAMYWYRQDPGQGLRLIYYSQIVNDFQKGDIAEGYSVSREKKESFPLTVTSAQKNPTAFYLCASSTLDRGPNQPQHFGDGTRLSIL.

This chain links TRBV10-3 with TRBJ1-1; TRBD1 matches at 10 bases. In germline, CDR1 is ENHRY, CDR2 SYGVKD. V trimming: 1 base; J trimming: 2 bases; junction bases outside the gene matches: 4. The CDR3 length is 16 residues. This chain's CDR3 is CAISEWGTGVNTEAFF. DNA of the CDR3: TGTGCCATCAGTGAGTGGGGGACAGGGGTTAACACTGAAGCTTTCTTT.

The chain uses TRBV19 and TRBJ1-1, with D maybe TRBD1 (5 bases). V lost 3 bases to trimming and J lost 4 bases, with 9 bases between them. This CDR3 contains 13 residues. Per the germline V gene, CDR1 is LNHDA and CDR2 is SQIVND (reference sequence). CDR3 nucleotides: TGTGCCAGTAGTATTCAGGGAATCACTGAAGCTTTCTTT. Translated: CASSIQGITEAFF.

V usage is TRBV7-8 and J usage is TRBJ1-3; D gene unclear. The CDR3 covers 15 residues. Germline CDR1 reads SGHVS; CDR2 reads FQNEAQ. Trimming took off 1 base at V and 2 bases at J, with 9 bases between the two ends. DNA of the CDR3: TGTGCCAGCAGCTTAGAGCGGATCCCTGGAAACACCATATATTTT. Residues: CASSLERIPGNTIYF.

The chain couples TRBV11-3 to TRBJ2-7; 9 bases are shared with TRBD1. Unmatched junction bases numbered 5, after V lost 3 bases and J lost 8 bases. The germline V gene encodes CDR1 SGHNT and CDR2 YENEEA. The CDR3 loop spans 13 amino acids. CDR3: CASSLGTGCKQYF. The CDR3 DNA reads TGTGCCAGCAGCTTGGGGACAGGGTGTAAGCAGTACTTC.

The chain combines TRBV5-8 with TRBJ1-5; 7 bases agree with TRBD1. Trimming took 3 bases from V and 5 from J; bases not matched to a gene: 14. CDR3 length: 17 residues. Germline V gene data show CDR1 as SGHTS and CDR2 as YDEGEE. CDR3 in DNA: TGTGCCAGCAGCTCCACTATGGCGACAGGGATCTATCAGCCCCAGCATTTT. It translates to CASSSTMATGIYQPQHF.

The CDR3 DNA is TGTGCCAGCAGCTCGGGGACAGGGGGCTACGAGCAGTACTTC. Protein product: CASSSGTGGYEQYF. The chain uses TRBV11-2 and TRBJ2-7, with TRBD1 matching over 11 bases. This CDR3 spans 14 amino acids. In germline, CDR1 is SGHAT, CDR2 FQNNGV. With V trimmed by 4 bases and J by 3 bases, 2 bases remained unmatched.

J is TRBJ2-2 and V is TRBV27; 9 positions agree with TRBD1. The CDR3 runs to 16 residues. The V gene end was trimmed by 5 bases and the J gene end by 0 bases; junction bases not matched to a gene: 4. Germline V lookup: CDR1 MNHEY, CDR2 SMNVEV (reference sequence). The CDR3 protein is CASSPRTGANTGELFF. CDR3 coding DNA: TGTGCCAGCAGTCCGAGGACAGGGGCGAACACCGGGGAGCTGTTTTTT.

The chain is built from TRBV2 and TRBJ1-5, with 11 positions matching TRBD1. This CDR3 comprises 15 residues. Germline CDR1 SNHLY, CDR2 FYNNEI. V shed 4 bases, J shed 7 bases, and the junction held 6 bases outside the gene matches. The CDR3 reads CASSGGDRGNQPQHF. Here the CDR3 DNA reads TGTGCCAGCAGTGGGGGGGACAGGGGGAACCAGCCCCAGCATTTT.

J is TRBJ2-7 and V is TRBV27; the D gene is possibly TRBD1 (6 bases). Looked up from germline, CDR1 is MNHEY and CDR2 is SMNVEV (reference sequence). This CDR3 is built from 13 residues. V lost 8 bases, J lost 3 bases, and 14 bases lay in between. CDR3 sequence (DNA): TGTGCCAGCGGACCAGGGGTTAACTACGAGCAGTACTTC. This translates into CASGPGVNYEQYF.

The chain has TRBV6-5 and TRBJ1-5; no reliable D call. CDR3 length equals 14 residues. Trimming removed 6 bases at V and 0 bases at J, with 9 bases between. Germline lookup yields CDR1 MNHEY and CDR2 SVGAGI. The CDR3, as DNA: TGTGCCAGCAGCGAGGGATATAGCAATCAGCCCCAGCATTTT. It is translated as CASSEGYSNQPQHF.

The CDR3 nucleotides are TGTGCCAGCAGCTTCGAGTACAATGAGCAGTTCTTC. Encoded protein: CASSFEYNEQFF. The chain employs TRBV7-9 and TRBJ2-1; D ambiguous. V was shortened by 3 bases and J by 4 bases, with 4 bases between the two germline ends. Per the germline V gene, CDR1 is SEHNR and CDR2 is FQNEAQ (reference sequence). CDR3 size: 12 residues.

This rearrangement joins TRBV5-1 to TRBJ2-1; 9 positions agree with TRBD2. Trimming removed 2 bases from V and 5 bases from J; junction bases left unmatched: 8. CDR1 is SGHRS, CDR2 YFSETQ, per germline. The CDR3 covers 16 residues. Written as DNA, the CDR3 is TGCGCCAGCAGCTTAATAGCGGGGGCAGAAAACAATGAGCAGTTCTTC. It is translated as CASSLIAGAENNEQFF.

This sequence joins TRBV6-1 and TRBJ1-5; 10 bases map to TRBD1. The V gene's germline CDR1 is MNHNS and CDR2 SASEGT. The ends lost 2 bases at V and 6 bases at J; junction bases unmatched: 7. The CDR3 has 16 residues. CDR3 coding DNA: TGTGCCAGCAGTGAATTGGACAGGGGGGTCGGTCAGCCCCAGCATTTT. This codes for CASSELDRGVGQPQHF.

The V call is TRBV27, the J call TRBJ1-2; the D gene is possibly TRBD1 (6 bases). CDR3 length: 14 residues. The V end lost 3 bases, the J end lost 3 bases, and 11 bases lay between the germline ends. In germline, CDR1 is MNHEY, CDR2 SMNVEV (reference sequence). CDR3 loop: CASSLEGGYYGYTF. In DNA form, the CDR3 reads TGTGCCAGCAGTTTGGAGGGGGGGTACTATGGCTACACCTTC.

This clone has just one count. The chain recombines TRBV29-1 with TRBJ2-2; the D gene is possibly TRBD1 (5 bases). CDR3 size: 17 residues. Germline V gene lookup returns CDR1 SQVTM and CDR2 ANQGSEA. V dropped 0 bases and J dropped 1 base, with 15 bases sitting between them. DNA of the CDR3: TGCAGCGTTGAAGACGGAGTGCGGCAGGGGAACACCGGGGAGCTGTTTTTT. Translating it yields CSVEDGVRQGNTGELFF.

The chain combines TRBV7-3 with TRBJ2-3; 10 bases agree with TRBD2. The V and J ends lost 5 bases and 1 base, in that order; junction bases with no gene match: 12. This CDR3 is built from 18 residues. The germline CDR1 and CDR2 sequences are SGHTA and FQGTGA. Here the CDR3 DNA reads TGTGCCAGCAGCCCTCAAGCGGGGGGGCCGGGTGGCACAGATACGCAGTATTTT. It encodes CASSPQAGGPGGTDTQYF.

The CDR3 bases are TGCGCCAGCAGCCATGGACAGGGAACAACTAATGAAAAACTGTTTTTT. Amino acid sequence: CASSHGQGTTNEKLFF. The genes are TRBV5-1 and TRBJ1-4, with 8 bases lining up with TRBD1. From germline, CDR1 is SGHRS and CDR2 YFSETQ. CDR3 length equals 16 residues. Losses at the gene ends were 4 bases for V and 0 bases for J; bases not matched to a gene: 5.

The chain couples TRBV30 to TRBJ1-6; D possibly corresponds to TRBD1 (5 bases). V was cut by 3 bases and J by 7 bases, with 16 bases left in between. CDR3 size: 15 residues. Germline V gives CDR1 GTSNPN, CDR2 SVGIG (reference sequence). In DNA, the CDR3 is TGTGCCTGGAGGGGCGCGGACACGGTAAATTCACCCCTCCACTTT. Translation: CAWRGADTVNSPLHF.

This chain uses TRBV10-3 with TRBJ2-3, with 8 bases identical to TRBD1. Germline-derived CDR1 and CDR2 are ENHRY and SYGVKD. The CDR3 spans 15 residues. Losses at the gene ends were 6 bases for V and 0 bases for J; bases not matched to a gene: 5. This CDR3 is CAIRTDRASTDTQYF. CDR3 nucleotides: TGTGCCATCAGAACGGACAGGGCCAGCACAGATACGCAGTATTTT.

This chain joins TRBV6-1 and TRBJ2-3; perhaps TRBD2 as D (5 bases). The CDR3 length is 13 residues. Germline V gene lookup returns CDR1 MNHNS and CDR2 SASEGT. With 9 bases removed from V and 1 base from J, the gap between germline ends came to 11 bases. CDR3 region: CASQVEGTDTQYF. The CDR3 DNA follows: TGTGCCAGTCAGGTGGAGGGCACAGATACGCAGTATTTT.

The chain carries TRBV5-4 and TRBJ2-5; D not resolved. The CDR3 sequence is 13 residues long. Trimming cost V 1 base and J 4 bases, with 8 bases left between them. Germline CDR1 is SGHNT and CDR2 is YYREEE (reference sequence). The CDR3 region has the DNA TGTGCCAGCAGCTTGCACAGTGGAGAGACCCAGTACTTC. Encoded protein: CASSLHSGETQYF.

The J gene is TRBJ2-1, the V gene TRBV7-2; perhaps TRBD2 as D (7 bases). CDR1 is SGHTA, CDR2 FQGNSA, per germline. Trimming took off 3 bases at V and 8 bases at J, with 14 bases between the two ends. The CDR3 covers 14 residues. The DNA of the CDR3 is TGTGCCAGCAGCTTCGGACAGCGGGGTGATGAGCAGTTCTTC. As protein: CASSFGQRGDEQFF.

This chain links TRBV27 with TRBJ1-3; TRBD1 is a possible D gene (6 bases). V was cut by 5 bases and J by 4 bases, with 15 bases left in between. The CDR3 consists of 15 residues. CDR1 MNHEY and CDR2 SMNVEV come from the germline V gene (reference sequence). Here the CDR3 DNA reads TGTGCCAGCAGTGAGATACAGGGACCCGGAAACACCATATATTTT. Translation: CASSEIQGPGNTIYF.